This T cell receptor (beta chain) was observed in a study of T cell changes during pregnancy in multiple sclerosis. The J segment lost 1 base and the V segment lost 3 bases, leaving 4 bases of the junction unmatched. This CDR3 has 16 residues. Germline values: CDR1 LNHNV, CDR2 YYDKDF (reference sequence). Sequencing used immunoSEQ multiplex PCR; TCRdb keeps in-frame clones, though not all of them. The table shows about 76,000 clones, with roughly 92% occurring only once. This sample comprised peripheral blood, obtained after pregnancy. This receptor was taken from a female donor in good health, enrolled as a control in a pregnancy study. The V gene is TRBV15, the J gene TRBJ2-1; 9 nucleotides line up with TRBD2. The CDR3 spells CATSRAGLASYNEQFF. The CDR3 DNA is TGTGCCACCAGCAGGGCGGGACTAGCTTCCTACAATGAGCAGTTCTTC.